The source of this T cell receptor (beta chain) is a study of T cell responses to AZD1222 COVID-19 vaccine. Trimming cost V 5 bases and J 0 bases, with 10 bases left between them. The germline gives CDR1 SGHAT, CDR2 FQNNGV. The CDR3 has 14 amino acids. Sequenced by immunoSEQ multiplex PCR; TCRdb stores in-frame clones only, minus some. The sample records about 130,000 clones, about nine tenths being singletons. Worth noting for this clone: The antigen remains undetermined.

Study-level points and caveats: No day 14 peak samples; only post-peak repertoires were characterized.

The receptor comes from an adult who received the AZD1222 COVID-19 vaccine. This chain uses TRBV11-2 with TRBJ1-1; D perhaps matches TRBD1 (6 bases). Sequenced material: peripheral blood, taken 28 days after the second AZD1222 dose. CDR3 sequence: CASSADRMNTEAFF. The CDR3 nucleotides read TGTGCCAGCAGCGCGGACAGAATGAACACTGAAGCTTTCTTT.